This T cell receptor (beta chain) was recovered during a study of monozygotic twins with inflammatory bowel disease. General study results and limits: The co-twins with IBD showed lower TCRbeta diversity (inverse Simpson) than their healthy siblings.

As concerns this clonotype: The antigen remains unidentified.

The CDR3 extends over 13 amino acids. TCRdb re-called the 5' RACE reads and catalogs CDR3 proteins one per entry, DNA excluded. The record lists about 210,000 distinct CDR3 sequences, of which the ten most abundant hold 6% to 9%. The sample comprised blood. The chain carries TRBV12-3 or TRBV12-4 and TRBJ2-1. The sequence came from a human donor with ulcerative colitis or Crohn's disease, or a healthy co-twin of an affected twin (not recorded which). Here the CDR3 reads CASSPSTYNEQFF.